The 11 T cell receptor beta chains given below trace back to one sample, sequenced in a study of T cells in Graves' hyperthyroidism and ophthalmopathy. Amplification targeted TCR beta CDR3 regions from RNA transcripts. HTBI primers were the set used in a first-round RT-PCR of the TCR CDR3. TCRdb recomputed calls from the multiplex PCR reads with MiXCR, one row per CDR3 protein. Of hundreds of thousands of distinct CDR3 sequences listed, over 12% were seen once; the top ten hold 3.5% to 4.5%. Sequenced: blood. The receptors derive from a woman between 35 and 50 years old with Graves' ophthalmopathy.

The V and J genes are TRBV7-3 and TRBJ1-5, with 10 bases identical to TRBD1. From germline, CDR1 is SGHTA and CDR2 FQGTGA. This CDR3 contains 18 residues. The V segment lost 5 bases and the J segment 2 bases; nucleotides outside the gene matches: 12. In DNA, the CDR3 is TGTGCCAGCAGCATCCGGGACAGGGGATTAGGGGGCAATCAGCCCCAGCATTTT. Its protein product is CASSIRDRGLGGNQPQHF.

About this clonotype itself: A much bigger clone sits one base away, suggesting this may be a read error. This chain joins TRBV5-1 and TRBJ2-4; TRBD2 agrees at 9 bases. CDR1 and CDR2 from the germline V gene are SGHRS and YFSETQ. The CDR3 covers 14 residues. The CDR3 sequence: CASSLVAGENIRYF. The DNA of the CDR3 is TGCGCCAGCAGCTTGGTAGCGGGAGAAAACATTCGGTACTTC.

This clonotype was counted at least ten times. This chain joins TRBV5-5 and TRBJ1-5; no clear D gene. CDR3 length: 15 residues. Germline V CDR1 and CDR2: SGHKS, YYEKEE (reference sequence). Trimming shortened V by 0 bases and J by 5 bases, and 12 bases separated the two germline ends. The chain's CDR3 is CASSLVFRTHQPQHF. In nucleotides, the CDR3 is TGTGCCAGCAGCTTGGTCTTCAGGACTCATCAGCCCCAGCATTTT.

The chain carries TRBV28 and TRBJ1-5; D is possibly TRBD1 (5 bases). Germline CDR1 MDHEN, CDR2 SYDVKM. The CDR3 is 14 residues long. V lost 3 bases to trimming and J lost 3 bases, with 9 bases between them. In nucleotides, the CDR3 is TGTGCCAGCAGTTTCTCAGGGTTCAATCAGCCCCAGCATTTT. It specifies CASSFSGFNQPQHF.

In this sample, this clonotype turned up many times. The chain recombines TRBV6-2 or TRBV6-3 with TRBJ2-2; 8 positions match TRBD2. The CDR3 has 14 amino acids. CDR1 and CDR2 from the germline V gene are MNHEY and SVGEGT. Trimming took 4 bases from V and 6 from J; bases not matched to a gene: 4. CDR3 coding DNA: TGTGCCAGCAGTTCGGGAGGGACTTCCGGGGAGCTGTTTTTT. This gives the protein CASSSGGTSGELFF.

This clonotype was detected only a few times. The chain uses TRBV4-2 and TRBJ2-7, with no clear D. Germline loops: CDR1 LGHNA, CDR2 YNFKEQ. The CDR3 consists of 21 residues. Deletions cut 3 bases from V and 0 bases from J, with 30 bases between. CDR3 sequence reads: CASSQNPELVAHPTSSYEQYF. The CDR3, as DNA: TGTGCCAGCAGCCAGAACCCAGAGCTGGTTGCCCACCCTACCAGCTCCTACGAGCAGTACTTC.

This clonotype appeared many times. The chain carries TRBV27 and TRBJ1-4; D not resolved. The CDR3 extends over 15 amino acids. Between the trimmed V and J ends, which lost 6 bases and 3 bases, there was a span of 14 bases. The germline V gene has CDR1 MNHEY and CDR2 SMNVEV (reference sequence). The CDR3 is CASRRALQPNEKLFF. DNA of the CDR3: TGTGCCAGCAGGCGCGCCCTACAGCCTAATGAAAAACTGTTTTTT.

At least ten counts were recorded for this clonotype. V usage is TRBV19 and J usage is TRBJ1-5; D unresolved. Trimming pared 3 bases from V and 13 bases from J, leaving 19 bases between. The length of the CDR3 is 14 residues. CDR1 LNHDA and CDR2 SQIVND come from the germline V gene (reference sequence). The DNA for the CDR3 is TGTGCCAGTAGTATGGAGGTGCGGGCCGTGGCTCAGCATTTT. It translates to CASSMEVRAVAQHF.

This clonotype was counted many times. The rearrangement links TRBV28 to TRBJ1-1, with D maybe TRBD1 (5 bases). CDR1 and CDR2 (germline): MDHEN, SYDVKM. Trimming took off 2 bases at V and 1 base at J, with 14 bases between the two ends. This CDR3 region has 16 residues. This CDR3 is CASSLRGGTGNTEAFF. Here the CDR3 DNA reads TGTGCCAGCAGTTTACGTGGGGGAACTGGGAACACTGAAGCTTTCTTT.

This sequence joins TRBV7-3 and TRBJ1-6; no firm D call. The V and J ends lost 2 bases and 7 bases respectively, with 9 bases between them. The CDR3 is made up of 14 amino acids. Germline V lookup: CDR1 SGHTA, CDR2 FQGTGA. CDR3 region: CASSLSSTNSPLHF. The CDR3 region has the DNA TGTGCCAGCAGCTTATCTTCGACCAATTCACCCCTCCACTTT.

This clonotype appeared many times. The V call is TRBV10-3, the J call TRBJ1-1; D possibly corresponds to TRBD1 (6 bases). The germline V and J ends were trimmed by 7 bases and 0 bases, with 12 bases remaining between them. The CDR3 length is 14 residues. Per the germline V gene, CDR1 is ENHRY and CDR2 is SYGVKD. CDR3 sequence reads: CAIKGVGLNTEAFF. The DNA for the CDR3 is TGTGCCATCAAGGGGGTTGGTCTGAACACTGAAGCTTTCTTT.